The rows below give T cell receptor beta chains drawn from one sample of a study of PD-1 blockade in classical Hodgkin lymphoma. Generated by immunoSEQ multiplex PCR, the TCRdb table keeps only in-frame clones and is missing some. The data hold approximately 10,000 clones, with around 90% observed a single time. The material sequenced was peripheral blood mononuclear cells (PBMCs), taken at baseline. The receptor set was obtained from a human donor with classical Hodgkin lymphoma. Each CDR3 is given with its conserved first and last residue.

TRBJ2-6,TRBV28,CASRKGPPGANVLTF
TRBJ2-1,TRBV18,CASSPAGGTSGNGGSYNEQFF
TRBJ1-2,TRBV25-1,CASSGLRTVTANYGYTF
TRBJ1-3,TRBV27,CASSPGGFSGNTIYF
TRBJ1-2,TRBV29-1,CSVEEKSGYTF
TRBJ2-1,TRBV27,CASSQGRARFYNEQFF
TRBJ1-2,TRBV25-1,CASQQVGGISYTF
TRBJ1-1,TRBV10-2,CASRTSSWDRAEAFF
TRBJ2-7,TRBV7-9,CASSLPRLMTGVYEQYF
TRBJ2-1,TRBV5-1,CASSLGTSGHYNEQFF